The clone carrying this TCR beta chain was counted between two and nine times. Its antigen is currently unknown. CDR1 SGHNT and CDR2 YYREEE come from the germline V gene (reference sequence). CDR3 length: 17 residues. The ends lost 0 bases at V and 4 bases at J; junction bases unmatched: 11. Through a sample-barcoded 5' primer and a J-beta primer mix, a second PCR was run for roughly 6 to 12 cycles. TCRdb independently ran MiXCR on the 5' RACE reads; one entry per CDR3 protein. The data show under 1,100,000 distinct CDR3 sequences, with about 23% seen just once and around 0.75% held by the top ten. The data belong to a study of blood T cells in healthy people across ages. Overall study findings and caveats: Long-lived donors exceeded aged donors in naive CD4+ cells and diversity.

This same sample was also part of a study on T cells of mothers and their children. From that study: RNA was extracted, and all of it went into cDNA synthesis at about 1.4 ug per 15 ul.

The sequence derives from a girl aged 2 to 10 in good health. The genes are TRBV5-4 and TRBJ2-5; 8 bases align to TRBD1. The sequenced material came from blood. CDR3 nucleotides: TGTGCCAGCAGCTTGGCCTCCGTGACAGGGGAGGCAGAGACCCAGTACTTC. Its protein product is CASSLASVTGEAETQYF.